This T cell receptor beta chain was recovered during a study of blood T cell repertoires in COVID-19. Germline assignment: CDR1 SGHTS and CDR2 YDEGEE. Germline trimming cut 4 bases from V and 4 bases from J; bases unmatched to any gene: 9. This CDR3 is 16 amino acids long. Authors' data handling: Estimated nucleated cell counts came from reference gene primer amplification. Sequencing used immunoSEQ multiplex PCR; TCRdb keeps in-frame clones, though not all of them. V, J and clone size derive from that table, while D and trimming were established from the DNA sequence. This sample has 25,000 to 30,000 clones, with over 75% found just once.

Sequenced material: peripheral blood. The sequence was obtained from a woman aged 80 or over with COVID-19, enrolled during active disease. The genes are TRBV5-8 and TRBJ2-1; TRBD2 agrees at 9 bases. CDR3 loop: CASSTILAGSYNEQFF. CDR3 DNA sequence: TGTGCCAGCAGCACTATCCTAGCGGGGAGTTACAATGAGCAGTTCTTC.